A single sample is the source of the 25 T cell receptor beta chains below, sequenced in a study of T cells in Graves' hyperthyroidism and ophthalmopathy. Amplification targeted TCR beta CDR3 regions from RNA transcripts. TCR CDR3 underwent first-round RT-PCR with the HTBI primer set. Each CDR3 protein is one row after TCRdb ran MiXCR on the multiplex PCR reads. This sample has 45,000 to 75,000 distinct CDR3 sequences, with just under 50% found just once. Material: blood. The receptors originated from a woman aged 30 to 39 with Graves' ophthalmopathy.

This clonotype was seen many times. This chain links TRBV7-2 with TRBJ2-1; 9 bases fit TRBD2. J lost 13 bases, V lost 7 bases, and 11 bases had no gene match. The germline V gene has CDR1 SGHTA and CDR2 FQGNSA. The CDR3 runs to 13 residues. The CDR3 here is CASTPGLAAPQFF. The CDR3 DNA reads TGTGCCAGCACCCCGGGACTAGCTGCCCCCCAGTTCTTC.

This clonotype was picked up many times. The CDR3 is CASSGLAEPNEQFF. CDR3 in DNA: TGCGCCAGCTCGGGACTAGCGGAGCCTAATGAGCAGTTCTTC. The V and J genes are TRBV10-1 and TRBJ2-1; 11 nucleotides match TRBD2. The CDR3 extends over 14 amino acids. V lost 8 bases to trimming and J lost 7 bases; unmatched junction nucleotides: 7. The germline CDR1 and CDR2 sequences are WNHNN and SYGVQD (reference sequence).

This chain connects TRBV27 to TRBJ2-2; 13 nucleotides match TRBD2. The CDR3 runs 17 residues. Germline CDR1 reads MNHEY; CDR2 reads SMNVEV (reference sequence). V shed 5 bases and J 7 bases; nucleotides not matched to a gene: 10. The CDR3 DNA reads TGTGCCAGCAGTCCTACCGGGACTAGCGGGAATATCGGGGAGCTGTTTTTT. Its translation: CASSPTGTSGNIGELFF.

This clonotype was seen many times. The chain carries TRBV25-1 and TRBJ1-4; possible D gene TRBD1, 5 bases. Trimming removed 7 bases from V and 8 bases from J, with 17 bases in between. CDR1 MGHDK and CDR2 SYGVNS come from the germline V gene. This CDR3 region has 14 residues. The CDR3 DNA follows: TGTGCCAGCACCCCGGGGGGGTTTGGAGAAAAACTGTTTTTT. This codes for CASTPGGFGEKLFF. Using reference TRBV25-1 and TRBJ1-4 for the parts outside the CDR3, the full variable domain is EADIYQTPRYLVIGTGKKITLECSQTMGHDKMYWYQQDPGMELHLIHYSYGVNSTEKGDLSSESTVSRIRTEHFPLTLESARPSHTSQYLCASTPGGFGEKLFFGSGTQLSVL.

This clonotype was recorded many times. The V call is TRBV20-1, the J call TRBJ1-1; D uncertain. The CDR3 totals 15 residues. Germline CDR1 is DFQATT and CDR2 is SNEGSKA (reference sequence). V was pared by 0 bases and J by 5 bases, with 16 bases between. The CDR3 DNA reads TGCAGTGCTAGAGATCCCCAGGAGGGAGGGACTGAAGCTTTCTTT. Protein: CSARDPQEGGTEAFF.

Comment on this clonotype: This clone may be a read error of a much larger clone one base away. The chain recombines TRBV28 with TRBJ2-5; TRBD2 matches at 8 bases. This CDR3 contains 14 residues. Trimming cost V 3 bases and J 6 bases; bases outside gene matches: 6. Germline V gene lookup returns CDR1 MDHEN and CDR2 SYDVKM. The DNA of the CDR3 is TGTGCCAGCAGTTTCCGGGGGGGCGGACAGACCCAGTACTTC. Its translation: CASSFRGGGQTQYF.

The chain carries TRBV10-3 and TRBJ2-1; 7 positions match TRBD1. V was pared by 9 bases and J by 5 bases, with 10 bases of the junction left unmatched. This CDR3 is built from 14 residues. Germline V gene lookup returns CDR1 ENHRY and CDR2 SYGVKD. CDR3 nucleotides: TGTGCCATAGCAAGGACAGGAACCGACAATGAGCAGTTCTTC. As protein: CAIARTGTDNEQFF.

In this sample, this clonotype turned up many times. A much larger clone differs from this one at a single base, so this may be a read error. The chain couples TRBV5-1 to TRBJ2-6, with TRBD1 as a possible D gene (6 bases). Per the germline V gene, CDR1 is SGHRS and CDR2 is YFSETQ. The CDR3 is made up of 13 amino acids. V lost 3 bases, J lost 12 bases, and 13 bases lay in between. The CDR3 region has the DNA TGCGCCAGCAGCTCGTCAGGGGTCGGCGTCCTGACTTTC. Its protein is CASSSSGVGVLTF.

Turning to this clonotype: At one of its ends the junction is not consistent with the germline gene, which may arise from a read error. This chain connects TRBV7-3 to TRBJ2-3; tentatively, D is TRBD2 (6 bases). Germline CDR1 is SGHTA and CDR2 is FQGTGA. This CDR3 is built from 17 residues. The CDR3 loop reads CASRQDLTSGGADTQYF. CDR3 coding DNA: TGCGCCAGCAGACAAGATTTGACTAGTGGGGGTGCAGATACGCAGTATTTT.

This clonotype occurred many times. The chain is built from TRBV20-1 and TRBJ2-2, with D hard to call. V shed 3 bases and J shed 6 bases, with 14 bases lying between them. The CDR3 sequence is 14 residues long. Germline V lookup: CDR1 DFQATT, CDR2 SNEGSKA (reference sequence). The CDR3: CSARVPAYAGELFF. The CDR3 coding sequence is TGCAGTGCTAGGGTCCCAGCTTACGCCGGGGAGCTGTTTTTT.

In this sample, this clonotype turned up many times. The chain couples TRBV7-9 to TRBJ2-1; D remains unclear. With 5 bases removed from V and 7 bases from J, the gap between germline ends came to 18 bases. This CDR3 is 15 amino acids long. The germline CDR1 and CDR2 sequences are SEHNR and FQNEAQ (reference sequence). CDR3 in amino acids: CASSPAALLGNEQFF. In DNA, the CDR3 is TGTGCCAGCAGCCCGGCGGCGCTTCTAGGGAATGAGCAGTTCTTC.

This clonotype occurred many times. The chain couples TRBV28 to TRBJ2-1; 7 positions match TRBD1. The CDR3 has 13 residues. V dropped 6 bases and J dropped 6; count of bases not matched to a gene: 5. Per germline, CDR1 MDHEN and CDR2 SYDVKM. CDR3 loop: CASSNRQGNEQFF. The CDR3 nucleotides are TGTGCCAGCAGCAACCGACAGGGCAATGAGCAGTTCTTC.

In the case of this clonotype: The junction does not match germline at one end; this may be a read error. The chain recombines TRBV19 with TRBJ1-2; no firm D call. Per the germline V gene, CDR1 is LNHDA and CDR2 is SQIVND (reference sequence). The CDR3 sequence is 13 residues long. CDR3 in DNA: TGCGCCAGTAGTATAGATCGGGAGAAGGGCTACACCTTC. Amino acid sequence: CASSIDREKGYTF.

Worth noting for this clonotype: Because it lacks the conserved phenylalanine or tryptophan at the end, this CDR3 is likely a read error. This chain connects TRBV7-9 to TRBJ2-5; 13 nucleotides line up with TRBD2. With the DNA end fitting TRBJ2-1 better, the J assignment may be wrong. Germline loops: CDR1 SEHNR, CDR2 FQNEAQ (reference sequence). This CDR3 has 15 amino acids. The CDR3 region is CASRPLAGGPKEQFC. CDR3 DNA sequence: TGTGCCAGCAGACCACTAGCGGGAGGGCCTAAGGAGCAGTTCTGC.

This clonotype has ten or more counts. The chain joins TRBV19 to TRBJ2-3; maybe TRBD1 (6 bases). CDR1 LNHDA and CDR2 SQIVND come from the germline V gene (reference sequence). Trimming removed 0 bases at V and 4 bases at J, with 8 bases between. CDR3 length: 14 amino acids. The CDR3 reads CASSIDHRADTQYF. The CDR3 nucleotides read TGTGCCAGTAGTATAGATCACAGGGCAGATACGCAGTATTTT.

This clonotype was picked up many times. V gene TRBV20-1 combines with J gene TRBJ2-5; TRBD1 matches at 10 bases. Per germline, CDR1 DFQATT and CDR2 SNEGSKA (reference sequence). CDR3 length: 13 amino acids. Trimming took 5 bases from V and 5 from J; bases not matched to a gene: 5. CDR3 residues: CSAPDRGLETQYF. CDR3 DNA sequence: TGCAGTGCTCCCGACAGGGGGCTTGAGACCCAGTACTTC.

As to this clonotype: No conserved phenylalanine or tryptophan is present at the end of the CDR3, so a read error is the likely explanation. The CDR3 sequence is CASNLKTSGSLETQYC. The CDR3 bases are TGTGCCAGCAACCTTAAGACTAGCGGGAGTTTGGAGACGCAGTATTGT. J is TRBJ2-3 and V is TRBV5-4; TRBD2 matches 12 bases. V dropped 6 bases and J dropped 9; count of bases not matched to a gene: 14. Germline V gives CDR1 SGHNT, CDR2 YYREEE (reference sequence). The CDR3 covers 16 residues.

Comments on this clonotype: A read error is likely, as this CDR3 ends without the conserved phenylalanine or tryptophan. The DNA is omitted, as the CDR3 cannot be located on it reliably, and the CDR3 follows TCRdb's listing. The CDR3 loop is CSGNPITS. V and J are TRBV29-1 and TRBJ1-6. Germline values: CDR1 SQVTM, CDR2 ANQGSEA. The CDR3 numbers 8 amino acids, ends counted.

This clonotype was counted ten times or more. The chain combines TRBV12-3 or TRBV12-4 with TRBJ2-3; TRBD2 agrees at 9 bases. CDR3 length equals 15 residues. V trimming: 5 bases; J trimming: 2 bases; junction bases outside the gene matches: 5. In DNA, the CDR3 is TGTGCCAGCAGTGTGACTAGCGGACTCACAGATACGCAGTATTTT. This encodes CASSVTSGLTDTQYF.

The chain uses TRBV9 and TRBJ1-6; no firm D call. The CDR3 runs 20 residues. V dropped 0 bases and J dropped 0 bases, with 19 bases sitting between them. Germline CDR1 is SGDLS and CDR2 is YYNGEE. The CDR3 region has the DNA TGTGCCAGCAGCGTAGCCCTCGCGGGTGGGGATGGCTCCTATAATTCACCCCTCCACTTT. This gives the protein CASSVALAGGDGSYNSPLHF. The full variable domain, its missing parts supplied by reference TRBV9 and TRBJ1-6, is DSGVTQTPKHLITATGQRVTLRCSPRSGDLSVYWYQQSLDQGLQFLIQYYNGEERAKGNILERFSAQQFPDLHSELNLSSLELGDSALYFCASSVALAGGDGSYNSPLHFGNGTRLTVT.

The gene calls are TRBV20-1 and TRBJ2-7; 7 positions match TRBD1. The J segment lost 4 bases and the V segment lost 3 bases, leaving 6 bases of the junction unmatched. The CDR3 length is 13 residues. Germline-derived CDR1 and CDR2 are DFQATT and SNEGSKA (reference sequence). CDR3 in amino acids: CSASSDRVYEQYF. The DNA for the CDR3 is TGCAGTGCTAGCTCTGACAGGGTTTACGAGCAGTACTTC.

Regarding this clonotype: The CDR3 does not close with the conserved phenylalanine or tryptophan, likely indicating a read error. The chain uses TRBV28 and TRBJ1-1; D is ambiguous. The CDR3 totals 12 residues. CDR1 is MDHEN, CDR2 SYDVKM, per germline. V was cut by 11 bases and J by 6 bases, with 16 bases left in between. CDR3 loop: CAAGRMRAEAFL. Written as DNA, the CDR3 is TGTGCCGCTGGTAGGATGAGGGCTGAAGCTTTCCTT.

This clonotype was observed at least ten times. The chain joins TRBV11-2 to TRBJ1-1; no clear D gene. This CDR3 is 13 amino acids long. Trimming removed 1 base from V and 6 bases from J, with 9 bases in between. Germline V gene sequence: CDR1 SGHAT, CDR2 FQNNGV. The CDR3 reads CASSLGLTSEAFF. CDR3 DNA: TGTGCCAGCAGCTTAGGTCTCACCTCTGAAGCTTTCTTT.

Turning to this clonotype: Because the CDR3 is missing its conserved closing phenylalanine or tryptophan, this is likely a read error. No DNA is shown, since the ends of the CDR3 on it are uncertain; the CDR3 is the one TCRdb lists. The rearrangement joins TRBV7-9 to TRBJ1-2. The CDR3 sequence runs 17 residues, both termini included. The germline gives CDR1 SEHNR, CDR2 FQNEAQ (reference sequence). CDR3: CDSSFYICSARGHGYTL.

This clonotype showed up many times. V usage is TRBV20-1 and J usage is TRBJ1-1; perhaps TRBD1 as D (5 bases). CDR3 length: 11 amino acids. From germline, CDR1 is DFQATT and CDR2 SNEGSKA (reference sequence). Trimming pared 3 bases from V and 13 bases from J, leaving 15 bases between. The chain's CDR3 is CSASLFVGDFF. The CDR3 nucleotides read TGCAGTGCTAGCCTATTCGTAGGGGATTTCTTT.